These 9 T cell receptor beta chains came from one sample sequenced in a study of CD8+ T cells in alopecia areata. Extraction of RNA preceded its reverse transcription into cDNA, which served as the sequencing template. The table came from immunoSEQ multiplex PCR; TCRdb's copy has only in-frame clones and leaves some out. The sample yields around 140,000 clones, about 87% seen once. The sequences come from CD8+ T cells sorted from blood, collected at week 0. Source of these receptors: a human donor with alopecia areata.

The V gene is TRBV15, the J gene TRBJ2-1; D is undetermined. Germline values: CDR1 LNHNV, CDR2 YYDKDF (reference sequence). With 2 bases removed from V and 8 bases from J, the gap between germline ends came to 16 bases. This CDR3 is 15 amino acids long. The CDR3 nucleotides read TGTGCCACCAGCAGAAGGGTTGGAGCGAGCTATGAGCAGTTCTTC. Its protein product is CATSRRVGASYEQFF. Using reference TRBV15 and TRBJ2-1 for the parts outside the CDR3, the full variable domain is DAMVIQNPRYQVTQFGKPVTLSCSQTLNHNVMYWYQQKSSQAPKLLFHYYDKDFNNEADTPDNFQSRRPNTSFCFLDIRSPGLGDTAMYLCATSRRVGASYEQFFGPGTRLTVL.

Comment on this clone: This may be a read error: a much more frequent sequence differs by one nucleotide. Different DNA sequences within this sample yield the same CDR3. This rearrangement joins TRBV4-1 to TRBJ2-2; 10 positions match TRBD2. V shed 2 bases, J shed 3 bases, and the junction held 0 bases outside the gene matches. The germline V gene encodes CDR1 MGHRA and CDR2 YSYEKL. This CDR3 has 15 amino acids. The CDR3 region is CASSQLAGDTGELFF. The CDR3 coding sequence is TGCGCCAGCAGCCAACTAGCGGGGGACACCGGGGAGCTGTTTTTT.

The rearrangement uses TRBV2 and TRBJ2-3, with a tentative D call TRBD1 (7 bases). Per germline, CDR1 SNHLY and CDR2 FYNNEI. Trimming left V 8 bases short and J 0 bases short, with 27 bases between. There are 19 residues in the CDR3. CDR3 nucleotide sequence: TGTGCCAGCCCCAGGAGGGCAGGGGGGCGAGTTTCTAGCACAGATACGCAGTATTTT. Translating gives CASPRRAGGRVSSTDTQYF.

The CDR3 DNA reads TGTGCCAGCAGCTTGGTGTCGGCAGGGACTAACTATGGCTACACCTTC. Its translation is CASSLVSAGTNYGYTF. The chain carries TRBV5-6 and TRBJ1-2, with a tentative D call TRBD1 (5 bases). There are 16 residues in the CDR3. Trimming took off 0 bases at V and 0 bases at J, with 12 bases between the two ends. Germline CDR1 and CDR2: SGHDT and YYEEEE. The full variable domain, rest sourced from reference TRBV5-6 and TRBJ1-2, is DAGVTQSPTHLIKTRGQQVTLRCSPKSGHDTVSWYQQALGQGPQFIFQYYEEEERQRGNFPDRFSGHQFPNYSSELNVNALLLGDSALYLCASSLVSAGTNYGYTFGSGTRLTVV.

V and J are TRBV25-1 and TRBJ2-5, with a weak D call TRBD2 (5 bases). The V and J ends lost 4 bases and 11 bases respectively, with 14 bases between them. Germline V gives CDR1 MGHDK, CDR2 SYGVNS. The CDR3 has 12 residues. CDR3 sequence (DNA): TGTGCCAGCAGTGGAGGGATTTCGGAGCAGTACTTC. Its protein is CASSGGISEQYF.

This clone was found once. This rearrangement joins TRBV30 to TRBJ1-1; no clear D. Germline loops: CDR1 GTSNPN, CDR2 SVGIG (reference sequence). The CDR3 has 12 amino acids. V was trimmed by 4 bases and J by 0 bases, leaving 6 bases between them. The DNA for the CDR3 is TGTGCCTGGATGGGAATGAACACTGAAGCTTTCTTT. It yields the protein CAWMGMNTEAFF.

V usage is TRBV7-6 and J usage is TRBJ2-5; 10 nucleotides line up with TRBD1. Germline V gene sequence: CDR1 SGHVS, CDR2 FNYEAQ. Germline trimming cut 4 bases from V and 5 bases from J; bases unmatched to any gene: 7. The CDR3 runs to 15 residues. The CDR3: CASSSDRGTRETQYF. The CDR3 nucleotides are TGTGCCAGCAGCTCGGACAGGGGGACGAGGGAGACCCAGTACTTC. Full variable domain (remainder filled in from reference TRBV7-6 and TRBJ2-5): GAGVSQSPRYKVTKRGQDVALRCDPISGHVSLYWYRQALGQGPEFLTYFNYEAQQDKSGLPNDRFSAERPEGSISTLTIQRTEQRDSAMYRCASSSDRGTRETQYFGPGTRLLVL.

This clone was counted a single time. This rearrangement joins TRBV7-3 to TRBJ2-5; the D gene is possibly TRBD1 (6 bases). Germline V lookup: CDR1 SGHTA, CDR2 FQGTGA. The CDR3 has 13 residues. Trimming pared 2 bases from V and 5 bases from J, leaving 9 bases between. DNA for the CDR3: TGTGCCAGCAGCTTAGGGACAATTGAGACCCAGTACTTC. This sequence encodes CASSLGTIETQYF.

As DNA, the CDR3 is TGTGCCAGTAGTATCAGCGCAGATACGCAGTATTTT. Amino acid sequence: CASSISADTQYF. The chain recombines TRBV19 with TRBJ2-3; D is unresolved. The CDR3 has 12 amino acids. Trimming took off 3 bases at V and 4 bases at J, with 5 bases between the two ends. The germline V gene has CDR1 LNHDA and CDR2 SQIVND (reference sequence).